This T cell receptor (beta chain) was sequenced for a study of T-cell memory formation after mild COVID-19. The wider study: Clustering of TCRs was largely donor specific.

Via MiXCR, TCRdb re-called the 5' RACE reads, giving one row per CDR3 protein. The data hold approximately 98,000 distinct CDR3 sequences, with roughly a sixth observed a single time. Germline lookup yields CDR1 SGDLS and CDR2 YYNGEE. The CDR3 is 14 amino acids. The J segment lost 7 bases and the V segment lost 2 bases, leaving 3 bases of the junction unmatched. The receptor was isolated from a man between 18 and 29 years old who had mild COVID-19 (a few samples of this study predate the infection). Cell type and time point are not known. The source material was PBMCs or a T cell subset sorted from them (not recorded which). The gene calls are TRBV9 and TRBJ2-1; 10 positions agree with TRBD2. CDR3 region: CASSVGLAWNEQFF. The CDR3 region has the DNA TGTGCCAGCAGCGTGGGACTAGCGTGGAATGAGCAGTTCTTC.